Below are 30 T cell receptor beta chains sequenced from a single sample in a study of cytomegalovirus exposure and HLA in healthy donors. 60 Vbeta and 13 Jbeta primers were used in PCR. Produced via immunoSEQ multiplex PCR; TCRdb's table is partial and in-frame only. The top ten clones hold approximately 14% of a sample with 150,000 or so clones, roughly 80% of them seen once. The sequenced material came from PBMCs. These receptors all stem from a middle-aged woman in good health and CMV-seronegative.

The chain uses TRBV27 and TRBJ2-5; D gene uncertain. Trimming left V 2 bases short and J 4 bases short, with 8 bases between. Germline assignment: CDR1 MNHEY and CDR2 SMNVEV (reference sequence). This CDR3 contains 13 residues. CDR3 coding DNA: TGTGCCAGCAGTTTAGGGCCGAGAGAGACCCAGTACTTC. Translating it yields CASSLGPRETQYF.

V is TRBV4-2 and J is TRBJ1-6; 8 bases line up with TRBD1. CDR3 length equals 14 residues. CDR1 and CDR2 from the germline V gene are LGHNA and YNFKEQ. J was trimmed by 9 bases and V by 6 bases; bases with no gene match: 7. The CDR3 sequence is CASRPQGAISPLHF. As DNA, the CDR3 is TGTGCCAGCAGACCCCAGGGGGCGATTTCACCCCTCCACTTT.

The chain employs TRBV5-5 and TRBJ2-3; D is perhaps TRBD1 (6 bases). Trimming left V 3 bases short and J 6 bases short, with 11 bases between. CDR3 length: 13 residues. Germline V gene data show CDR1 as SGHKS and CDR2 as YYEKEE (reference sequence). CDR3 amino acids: CASSWDTGDTQYF. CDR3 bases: TGTGCCAGCAGCTGGGACACAGGTGATACGCAGTATTTT.

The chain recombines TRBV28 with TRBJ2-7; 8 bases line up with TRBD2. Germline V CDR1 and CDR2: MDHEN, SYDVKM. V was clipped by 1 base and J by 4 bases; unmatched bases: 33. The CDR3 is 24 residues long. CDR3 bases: TGTGCCAGCAGTTTATTCATCGGGGGGGATCGGACAGTGAGCTCCCAGTATAACTTTTACGAGCAGTACTTC. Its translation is CASSLFIGGDRTVSSQYNFYEQYF.

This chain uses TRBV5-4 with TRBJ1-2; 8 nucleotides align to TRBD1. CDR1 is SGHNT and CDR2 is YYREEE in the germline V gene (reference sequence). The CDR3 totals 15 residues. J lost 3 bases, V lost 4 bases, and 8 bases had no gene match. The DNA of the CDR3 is TGTGCCAGCAGCCGTCAAGAGACAGGGGACTATGGCTACACCTTC. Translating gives CASSRQETGDYGYTF.

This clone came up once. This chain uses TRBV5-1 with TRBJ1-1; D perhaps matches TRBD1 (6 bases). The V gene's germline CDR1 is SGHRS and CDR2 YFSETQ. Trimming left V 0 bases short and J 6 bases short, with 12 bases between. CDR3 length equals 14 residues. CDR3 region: CASSLDSGGAEAFF. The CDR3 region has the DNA TGCGCCAGCAGCTTGGACTCGGGGGGCGCTGAAGCTTTCTTT.

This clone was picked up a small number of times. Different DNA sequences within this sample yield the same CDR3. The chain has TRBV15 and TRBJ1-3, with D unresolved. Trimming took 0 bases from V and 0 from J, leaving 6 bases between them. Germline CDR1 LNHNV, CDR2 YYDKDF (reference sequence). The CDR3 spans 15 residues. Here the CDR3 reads CATSRDPGSGNTIYF. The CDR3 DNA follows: TGTGCCACCAGCAGAGATCCGGGCTCTGGAAACACCATATATTTT.

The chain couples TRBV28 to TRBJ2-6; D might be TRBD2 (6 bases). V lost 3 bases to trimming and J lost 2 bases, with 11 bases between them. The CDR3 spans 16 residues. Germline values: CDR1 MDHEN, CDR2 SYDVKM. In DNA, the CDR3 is TGTGCCAGCAGTTTGGGCGGGATACCTGGGGCCAACGTCCTGACTTTC. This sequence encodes CASSLGGIPGANVLTF.

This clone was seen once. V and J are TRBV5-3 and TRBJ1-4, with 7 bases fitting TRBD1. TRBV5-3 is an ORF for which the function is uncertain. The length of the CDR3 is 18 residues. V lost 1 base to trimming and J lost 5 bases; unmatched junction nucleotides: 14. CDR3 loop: CARSLLPGRTGLNEKLFF. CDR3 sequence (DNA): TGTGCCAGAAGCTTGTTACCCGGCCGGACAGGTTTAAATGAAAAACTGTTTTTT.

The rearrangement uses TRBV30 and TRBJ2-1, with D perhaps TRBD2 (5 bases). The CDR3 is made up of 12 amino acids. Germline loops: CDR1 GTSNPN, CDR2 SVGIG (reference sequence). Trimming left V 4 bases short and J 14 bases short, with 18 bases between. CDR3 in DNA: TGTGCCTGGAACTGTTATTCCCGGGGAGAGTTCTTC. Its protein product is CAWNCYSRGEFF. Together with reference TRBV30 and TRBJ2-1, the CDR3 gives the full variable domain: SQTIHQWPATLVQPVGSPLSLECTVEGTSNPNLYWYRQAAGRGLQLLFYSVGIGQISSEVPQNLSASRPQDRQFILSSKKLLLSDSGFYLCAWNCYSRGEFFGPGTRLTVL.

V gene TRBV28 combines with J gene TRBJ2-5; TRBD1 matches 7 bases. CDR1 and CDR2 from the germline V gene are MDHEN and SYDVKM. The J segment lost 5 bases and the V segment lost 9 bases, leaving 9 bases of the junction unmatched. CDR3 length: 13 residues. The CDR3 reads CASRQGRAETQYF. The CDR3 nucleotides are TGTGCCAGTAGACAGGGACGTGCCGAGACCCAGTACTTC.

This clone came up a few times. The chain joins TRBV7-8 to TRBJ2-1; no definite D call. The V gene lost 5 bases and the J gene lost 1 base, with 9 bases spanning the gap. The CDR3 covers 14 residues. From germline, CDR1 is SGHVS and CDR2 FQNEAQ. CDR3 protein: CASSPVLSYNEQFF. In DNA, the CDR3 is TGTGCCAGCAGCCCGGTATTGTCCTACAATGAGCAGTTCTTC.

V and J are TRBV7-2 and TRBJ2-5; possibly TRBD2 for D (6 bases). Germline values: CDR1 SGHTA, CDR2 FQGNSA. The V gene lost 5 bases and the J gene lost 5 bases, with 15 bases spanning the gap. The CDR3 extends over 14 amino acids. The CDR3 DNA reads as TGTGCCAGCAGCCCGGGACGGAGCGGGGAGACCCAGTACTTC. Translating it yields CASSPGRSGETQYF.

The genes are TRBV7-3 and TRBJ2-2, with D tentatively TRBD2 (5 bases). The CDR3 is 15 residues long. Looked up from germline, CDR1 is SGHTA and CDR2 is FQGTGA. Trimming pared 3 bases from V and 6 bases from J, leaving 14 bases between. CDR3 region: CASSLMAAEAGELFF. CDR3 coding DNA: TGTGCCAGCAGCTTGATGGCCGCGGAGGCCGGGGAGCTGTTTTTT.

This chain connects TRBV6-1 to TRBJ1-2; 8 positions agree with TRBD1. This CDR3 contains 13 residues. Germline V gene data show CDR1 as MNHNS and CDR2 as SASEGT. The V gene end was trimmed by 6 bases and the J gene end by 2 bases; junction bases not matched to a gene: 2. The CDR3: CASSRDRNYGYTF. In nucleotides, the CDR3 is TGTGCCAGCAGCCGGGACAGGAACTATGGCTACACCTTC.

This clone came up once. CDR3 coding DNA: TGTGCCAGCAGGAAGATTGGGACAGGGAAAGAGACCCAGTACTTC. The encoded protein is CASRKIGTGKETQYF. The rearrangement uses TRBV2 and TRBJ2-5; TRBD1 aligns across 9 bases. The germline V gene has CDR1 SNHLY and CDR2 FYNNEI. The CDR3 has 15 amino acids. V lost 6 bases to trimming and J lost 3 bases; unmatched junction nucleotides: 8.

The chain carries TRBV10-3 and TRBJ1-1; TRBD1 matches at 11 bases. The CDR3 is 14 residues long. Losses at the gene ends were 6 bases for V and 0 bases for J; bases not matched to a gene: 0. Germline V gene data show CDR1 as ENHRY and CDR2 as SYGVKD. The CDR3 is CAIRDRGLNTEAFF. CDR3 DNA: TGTGCCATCAGGGACAGGGGGCTGAACACTGAAGCTTTCTTT.

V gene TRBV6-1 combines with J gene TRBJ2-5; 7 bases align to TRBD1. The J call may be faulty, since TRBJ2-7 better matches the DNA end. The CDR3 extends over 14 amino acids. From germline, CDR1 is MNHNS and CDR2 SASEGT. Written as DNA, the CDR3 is TGTGCCAGCAGACCCGGACAGGCATCGGGCGAGCAGTACTTC. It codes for CASRPGQASGEQYF.

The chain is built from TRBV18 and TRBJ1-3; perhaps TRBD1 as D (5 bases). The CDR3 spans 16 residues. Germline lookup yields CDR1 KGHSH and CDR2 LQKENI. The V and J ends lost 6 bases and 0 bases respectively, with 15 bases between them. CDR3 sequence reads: CASSGALQFSGNTIYF. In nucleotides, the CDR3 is TGTGCCAGCTCTGGGGCGTTACAATTCTCTGGAAACACCATATATTTT.

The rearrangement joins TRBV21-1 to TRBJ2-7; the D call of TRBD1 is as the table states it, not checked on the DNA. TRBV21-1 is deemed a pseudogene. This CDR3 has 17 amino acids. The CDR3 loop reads CASIRRRGTGRSYEQYF. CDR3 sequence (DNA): TGTGCCAGCATCCGACGGCGTGGGACAGGGCGGTCCTACGAGCAGTACTTC.

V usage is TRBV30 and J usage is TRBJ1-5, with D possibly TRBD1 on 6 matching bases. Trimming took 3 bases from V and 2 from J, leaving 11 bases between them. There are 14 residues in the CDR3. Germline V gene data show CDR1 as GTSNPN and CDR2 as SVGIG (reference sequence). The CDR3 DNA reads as TGTGCCTGGAGCCTGGGGGCTGGCAATCAGCCCCAGCATTTT. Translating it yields CAWSLGAGNQPQHF.

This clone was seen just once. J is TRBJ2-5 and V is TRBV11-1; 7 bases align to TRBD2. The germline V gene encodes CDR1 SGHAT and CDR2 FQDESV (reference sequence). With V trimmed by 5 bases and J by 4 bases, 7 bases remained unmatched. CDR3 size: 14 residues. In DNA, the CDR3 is TGTGCCAGCAGCGAAGTAGCGGGTAGAGAGACCCAGTACTTC. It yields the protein CASSEVAGRETQYF.

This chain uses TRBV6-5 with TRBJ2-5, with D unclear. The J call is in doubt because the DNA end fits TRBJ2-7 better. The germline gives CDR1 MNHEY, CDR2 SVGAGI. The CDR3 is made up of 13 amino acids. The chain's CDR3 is CASSYTPFYEQYF. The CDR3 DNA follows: TGTGCCAGCAGTTACACCCCATTCTACGAGCAGTACTTC.

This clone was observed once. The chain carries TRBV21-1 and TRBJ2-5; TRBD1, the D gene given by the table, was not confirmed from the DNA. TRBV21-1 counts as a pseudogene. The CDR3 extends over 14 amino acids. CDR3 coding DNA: TGTGCCAGCACTGGACAGAAGTACCAAGAGACCCAGTACTTC. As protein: CASTGQKYQETQYF.

The CDR3 spells CASSTGGGHNSPLHF. The CDR3 DNA sequence: TGTGCCAGCAGCACAGGGGGGGGGCATAATTCACCCCTCCACTTT. The genes are TRBV6-5 and TRBJ1-6; TRBD1 aligns across 8 bases. There are 15 residues in the CDR3. CDR1 is MNHEY, CDR2 SVGAGI, per germline. V dropped 6 bases and J dropped 5; count of bases not matched to a gene: 6.

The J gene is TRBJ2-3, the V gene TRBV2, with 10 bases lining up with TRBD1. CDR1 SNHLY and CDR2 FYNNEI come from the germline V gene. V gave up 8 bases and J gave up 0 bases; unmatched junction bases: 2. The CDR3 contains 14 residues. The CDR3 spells CASGTGVSTDTQYF. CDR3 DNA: TGTGCCAGCGGGACAGGGGTTAGCACAGATACGCAGTATTTT.

The CDR3 DNA sequence: TGTGCCAGCAGGGGACAGGGGTGGGACATTCAGTACTTC. It encodes CASRGQGWDIQYF. The chain couples TRBV27 to TRBJ2-4; 10 bases fit TRBD1. This CDR3 is built from 13 residues. After removal of 6 bases from V and 8 bases from J, the junction contained 4 bases not matched to a gene. CDR1 and CDR2 from the germline V gene are MNHEY and SMNVEV (reference sequence).

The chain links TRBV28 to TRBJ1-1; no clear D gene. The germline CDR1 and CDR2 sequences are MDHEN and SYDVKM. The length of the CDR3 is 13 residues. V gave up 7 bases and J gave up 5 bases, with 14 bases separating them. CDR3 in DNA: TGTGCCAGCACCGGAGGGAGAGCTACTGAAGCTTTCTTT. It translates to CASTGGRATEAFF.

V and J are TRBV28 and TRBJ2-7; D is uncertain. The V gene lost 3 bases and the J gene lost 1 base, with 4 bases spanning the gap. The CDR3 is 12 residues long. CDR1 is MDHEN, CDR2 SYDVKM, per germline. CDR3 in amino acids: CASSFPSYEQYF. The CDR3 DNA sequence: TGTGCCAGCAGTTTCCCTTCCTACGAGCAGTACTTC.

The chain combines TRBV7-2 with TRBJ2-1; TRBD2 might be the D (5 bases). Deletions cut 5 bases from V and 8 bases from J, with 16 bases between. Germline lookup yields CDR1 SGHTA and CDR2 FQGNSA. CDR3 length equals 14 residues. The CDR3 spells CASSPGMRRDEQFF. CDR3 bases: TGTGCCAGCAGCCCCGGGATGAGAAGGGATGAGCAGTTCTTC. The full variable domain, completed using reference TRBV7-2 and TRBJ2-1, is GAGVSQSPSNKVTEKGKDVELRCDPISGHTALYWYRQSLGQGLEFLIYFQGNSAPDKSGLPSDRFSAERTGGSVSTLTIQRTQQEDSAVYLCASSPGMRRDEQFFGPGTRLTVL.